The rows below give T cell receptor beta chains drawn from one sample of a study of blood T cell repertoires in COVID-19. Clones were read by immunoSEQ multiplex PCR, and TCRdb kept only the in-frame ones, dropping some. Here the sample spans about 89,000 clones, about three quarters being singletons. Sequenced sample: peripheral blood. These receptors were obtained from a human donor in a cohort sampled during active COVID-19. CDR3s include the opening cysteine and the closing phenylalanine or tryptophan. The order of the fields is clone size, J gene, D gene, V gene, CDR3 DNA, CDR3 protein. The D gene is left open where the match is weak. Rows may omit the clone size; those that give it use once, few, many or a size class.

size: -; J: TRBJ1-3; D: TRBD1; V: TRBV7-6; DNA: TGTGCCAGCAGCTTAGGGGACAGGGTGCACACCATATATTTT; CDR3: CASSLGDRVHTIYF
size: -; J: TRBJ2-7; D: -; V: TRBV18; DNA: TGTGCCAGCTCACGTACGGGGTCGGGTGACGAGCAGTACTTC; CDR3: CASSRTGSGDEQYF
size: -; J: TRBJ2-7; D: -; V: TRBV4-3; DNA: TGCGCCAGCAGCCAAGATTGGGGAGAGAGGTACGAGCAGTACTTC; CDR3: CASSQDWGERYEQYF
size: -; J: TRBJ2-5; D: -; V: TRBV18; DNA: TGTGCCAGCTCACGGAAAGACAGGCAAGAGACCCAGTACTTC; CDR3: CASSRKDRQETQYF
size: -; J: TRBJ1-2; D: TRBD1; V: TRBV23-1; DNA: TGCGCCAGCACCTCAGCTGACAGGGGGACTGTTGGCTACACCTTC; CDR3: CASTSADRGTVGYTF
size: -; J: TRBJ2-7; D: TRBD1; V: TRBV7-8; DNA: TGTGCCAGCAGCTTTCAGGGGGCCTACGAGCAGTACTTC; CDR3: CASSFQGAYEQYF
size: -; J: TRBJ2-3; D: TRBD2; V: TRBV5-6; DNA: TGTGCCAGCAGCTTGATCGCGAGCGGGAGGGGCACAGATACGCAGTATTTT; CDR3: CASSLIASGRGTDTQYF
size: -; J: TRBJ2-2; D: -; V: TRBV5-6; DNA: TGTGCCAGCAGCCTACTCGGGACTAACACCGGGGAGCTGTTTTTT; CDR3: CASSLLGTNTGELFF
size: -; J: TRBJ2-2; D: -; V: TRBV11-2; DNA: TGTGCCAGCAGCTTACAACGGGGGAACGTCGGCACCGGGGAGCTGTTTTTT; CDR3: CASSLQRGNVGTGELFF
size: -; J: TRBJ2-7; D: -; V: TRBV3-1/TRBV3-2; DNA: TGTGCCAGCAGACAAGGACTCAAAGGGGCCTACGAGCAGTACTTC; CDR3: CASRQGLKGAYEQYF
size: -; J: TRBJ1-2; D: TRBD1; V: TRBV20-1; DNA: TGCAGTGCTAGTGCTGACAGGGTGCTTGGGGGCACCTTC; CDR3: CSASADRVLGGTF
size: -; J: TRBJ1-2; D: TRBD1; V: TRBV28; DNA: TGTGCCAGCAGTTTATACCGGCCAGGGGGGAACTATGGCTACACCTTC; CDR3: CASSLYRPGGNYGYTF
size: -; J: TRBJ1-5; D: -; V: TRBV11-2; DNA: TGTGCCAGCAGCTTAACGACAGGTGCGGGTCAGCCCCAGCATTTT; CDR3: CASSLTTGAGQPQHF
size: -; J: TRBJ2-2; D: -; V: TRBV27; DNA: TGTGCCAGCAGTTTATGGCAGAACACCGGGGAGCTGTTTTTT; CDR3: CASSLWQNTGELFF
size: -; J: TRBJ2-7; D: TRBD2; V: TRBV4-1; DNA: TGCGCCAGCAGCCAACCCGGGACTAGCGGGAGGTACGAGCAGTACTTC; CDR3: CASSQPGTSGRYEQYF
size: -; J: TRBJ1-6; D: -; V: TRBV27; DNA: TGTGCCAGCAGGGAGAGAGGTTCACCCCTCCACTTT; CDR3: CASRERGSPLHF
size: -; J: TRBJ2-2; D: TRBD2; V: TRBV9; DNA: TGTGCCAGCAGCGTAGGTAGCGGGCTTAACACCGGGGAGCTGTTTTTT; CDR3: CASSVGSGLNTGELFF
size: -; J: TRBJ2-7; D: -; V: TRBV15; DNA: TGTGCCACCAGCAACGATAACAGCCCCTACGAGCAGTACTTC; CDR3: CATSNDNSPYEQYF
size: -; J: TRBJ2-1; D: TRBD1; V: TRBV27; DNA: TGTGCCAGCAGTTTATCCCCGGGACAGGGTAGTGATTCCTACAATGAGCAGTTCTTC; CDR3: CASSLSPGQGSDSYNEQFF
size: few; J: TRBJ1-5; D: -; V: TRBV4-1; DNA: TGCGCCAGCAGCCTTACCGACAGGAGCAATCAGCCCCAGCATTTT; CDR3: CASSLTDRSNQPQHF
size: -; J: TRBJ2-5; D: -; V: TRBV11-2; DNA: TGTGCCAGCAGCAACCTAGCTAGCGTCCAAGAGACCCAGTACTTC; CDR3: CASSNLASVQETQYF
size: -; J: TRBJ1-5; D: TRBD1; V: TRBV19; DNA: TGTGCCAGTAGTTTGGGACAGGGGAAAGTTAAGCCCCAGCATTTT; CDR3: CASSLGQGKVKPQHF
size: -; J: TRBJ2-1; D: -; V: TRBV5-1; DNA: TGCGCCAGCAGCTTCCTAGAGGGGGTGGTCTACAATGAGCAGTTCTTC; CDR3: CASSFLEGVVYNEQFF
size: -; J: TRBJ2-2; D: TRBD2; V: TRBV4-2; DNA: TGTGCCAGCAGCCAAGATTGGCGGGGGGGCGGGGAGCTGTTTTTT; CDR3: CASSQDWRGGGELFF
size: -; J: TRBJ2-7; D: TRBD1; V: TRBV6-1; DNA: TGTGCCAGCAGTGAAGTAACCGGGACAGAATCCTACGAGCAGTACTTC; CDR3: CASSEVTGTESYEQYF
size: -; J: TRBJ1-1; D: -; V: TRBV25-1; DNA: TGTGCCAGCAGGGTTACGGGACGGGGGGAGGCTTTCTTT; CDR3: CASRVTGRGEAFF
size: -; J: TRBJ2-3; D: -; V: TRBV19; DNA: TGTGCCAGTAGTATCCGGGGGGCCCCAGATACGCAGTATTTT; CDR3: CASSIRGAPDTQYF
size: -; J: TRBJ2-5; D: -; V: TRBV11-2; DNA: TGTGCCAGCAGCTTATTTGTCTTCGGAGAGACCCAGTACTTC; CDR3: CASSLFVFGETQYF
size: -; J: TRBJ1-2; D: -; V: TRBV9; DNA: TGTGCCAGCAGCGTAGTTGAGGGGGAAGGCTACACCTTC; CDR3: CASSVVEGEGYTF
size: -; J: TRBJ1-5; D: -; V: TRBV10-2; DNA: TGCGCCAGCAGCCTTCGAGGTAACAATCAGCCCCAGCATTTT; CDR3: CASSLRGNNQPQHF
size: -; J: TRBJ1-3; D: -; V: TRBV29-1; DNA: TGCGGAGTCTCATTCAGCTCTGGAAACACCATATATTTT; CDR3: CGVSFSSGNTIYF